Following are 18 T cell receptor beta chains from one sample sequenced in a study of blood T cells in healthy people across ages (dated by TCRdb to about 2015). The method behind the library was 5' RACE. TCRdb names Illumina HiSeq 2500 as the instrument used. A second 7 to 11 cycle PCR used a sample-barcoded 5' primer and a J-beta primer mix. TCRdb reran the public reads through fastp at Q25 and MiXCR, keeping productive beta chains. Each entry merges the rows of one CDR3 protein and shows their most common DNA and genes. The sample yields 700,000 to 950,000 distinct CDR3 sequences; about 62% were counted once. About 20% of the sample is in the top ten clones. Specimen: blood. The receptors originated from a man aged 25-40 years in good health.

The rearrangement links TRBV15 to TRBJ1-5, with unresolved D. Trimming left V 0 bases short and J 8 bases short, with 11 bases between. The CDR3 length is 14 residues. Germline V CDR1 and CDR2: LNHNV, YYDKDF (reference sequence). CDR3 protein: CATSRDKGWEPQHF. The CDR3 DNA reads TGTGCCACCAGCAGAGACAAGGGCTGGGAGCCCCAGCATTTT.

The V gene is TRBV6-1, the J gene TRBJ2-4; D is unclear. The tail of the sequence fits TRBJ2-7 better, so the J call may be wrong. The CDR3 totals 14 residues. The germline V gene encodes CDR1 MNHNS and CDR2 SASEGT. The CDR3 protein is CASSEAGRSNEQYF. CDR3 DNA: TGTGCCAGCAGTGAAGCAGGTAGATCCAACGAGCAGTACTTC.

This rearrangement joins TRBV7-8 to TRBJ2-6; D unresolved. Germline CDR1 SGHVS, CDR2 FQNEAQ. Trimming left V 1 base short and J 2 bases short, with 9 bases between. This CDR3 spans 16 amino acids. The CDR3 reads CASSLVGLAGANVLTF. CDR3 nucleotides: TGTGCCAGCAGCTTAGTGGGGTTAGCTGGGGCCAACGTCCTGACTTTC.

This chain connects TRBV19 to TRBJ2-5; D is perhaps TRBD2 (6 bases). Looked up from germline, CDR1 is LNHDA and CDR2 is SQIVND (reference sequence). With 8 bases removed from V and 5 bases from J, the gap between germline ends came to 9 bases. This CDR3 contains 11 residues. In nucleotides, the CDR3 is TGTGCCAGTCGGGAGCTGGAGACCCAGTACTTC. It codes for CASRELETQYF.

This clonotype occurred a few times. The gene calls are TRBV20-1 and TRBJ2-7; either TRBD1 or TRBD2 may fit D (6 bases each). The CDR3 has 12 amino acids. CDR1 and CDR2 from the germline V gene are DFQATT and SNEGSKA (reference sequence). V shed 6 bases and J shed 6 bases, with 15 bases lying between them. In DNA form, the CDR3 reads TGCAGTGCCCGGAGGGGGGCTCTCGAGCAGTACTTC. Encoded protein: CSARRGALEQYF.

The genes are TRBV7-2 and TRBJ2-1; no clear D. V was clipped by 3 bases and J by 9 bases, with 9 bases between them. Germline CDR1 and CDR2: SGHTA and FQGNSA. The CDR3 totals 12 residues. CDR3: CASSFHASEQFF. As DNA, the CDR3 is TGTGCCAGCAGCTTTCATGCTTCTGAGCAGTTCTTC. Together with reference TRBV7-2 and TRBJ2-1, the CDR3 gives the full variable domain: GAGVSQSPSNKVTEKGKDVELRCDPISGHTALYWYRQSLGQGLEFLIYFQGNSAPDKSGLPSDRFSAERTGGSVSTLTIQRTQQEDSAVYLCASSFHASEQFFGPGTRLTVL.

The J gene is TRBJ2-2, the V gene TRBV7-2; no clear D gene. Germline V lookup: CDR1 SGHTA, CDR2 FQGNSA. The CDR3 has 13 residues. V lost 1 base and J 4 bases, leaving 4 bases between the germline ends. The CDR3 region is CASSLVFTGELFF. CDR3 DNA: TGTGCCAGCAGCTTAGTCTTCACCGGGGAGCTGTTTTTT. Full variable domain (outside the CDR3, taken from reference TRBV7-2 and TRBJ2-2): GAGVSQSPSNKVTEKGKDVELRCDPISGHTALYWYRQSLGQGLEFLIYFQGNSAPDKSGLPSDRFSAERTGGSVSTLTIQRTQQEDSAVYLCASSLVFTGELFFGEGSRLTVL.

The CDR3 DNA reads TGTGCCAGCAGCCAAGGACAGGCGGTATCCCCCCACTTT. Translated: CASSQGQAVSPHF. This rearrangement joins TRBV27 to TRBJ1-6; 7 bases agree with TRBD1. Per germline, CDR1 MNHEY and CDR2 SMNVEV (reference sequence). The CDR3 extends over 13 amino acids. V lost 6 bases, J lost 18 bases, and 14 bases stayed unmatched.

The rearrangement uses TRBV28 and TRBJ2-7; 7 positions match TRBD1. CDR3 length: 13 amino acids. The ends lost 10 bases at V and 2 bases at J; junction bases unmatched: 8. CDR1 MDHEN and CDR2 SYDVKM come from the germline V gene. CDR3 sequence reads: CATETGRTYEQYF. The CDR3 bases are TGTGCCACCGAGACAGGGCGAACCTACGAGCAGTACTTC. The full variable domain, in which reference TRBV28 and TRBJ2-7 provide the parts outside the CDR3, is DVKVTQSSRYLVKRTGEKVFLECVQDMDHENMFWYRQDPGLGLRLIYFSYDVKMKEKGDIPEGYSVSREKKERFSLILESASTNQTSMYLCATETGRTYEQYFGPGTRLTVT.

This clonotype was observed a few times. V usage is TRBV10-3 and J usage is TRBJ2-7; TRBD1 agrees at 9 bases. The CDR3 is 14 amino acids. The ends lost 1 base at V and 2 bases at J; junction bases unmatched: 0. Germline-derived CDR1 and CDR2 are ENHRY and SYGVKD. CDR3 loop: CAISEWTGAYEQYF. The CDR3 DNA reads TGTGCCATCAGTGAGTGGACAGGGGCCTACGAGCAGTACTTC.

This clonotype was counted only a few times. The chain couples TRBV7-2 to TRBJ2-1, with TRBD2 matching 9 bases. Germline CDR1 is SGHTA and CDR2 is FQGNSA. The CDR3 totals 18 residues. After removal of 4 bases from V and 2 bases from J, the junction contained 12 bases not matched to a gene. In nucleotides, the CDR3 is TGTGCCAGCAGCTGGGCGGGGAGTCCTAGCGGGACCTACAATGAGCAGTTCTTC. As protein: CASSWAGSPSGTYNEQFF. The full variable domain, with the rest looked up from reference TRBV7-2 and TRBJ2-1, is GAGVSQSPSNKVTEKGKDVELRCDPISGHTALYWYRQSLGQGLEFLIYFQGNSAPDKSGLPSDRFSAERTGGSVSTLTIQRTQQEDSAVYLCASSWAGSPSGTYNEQFFGPGTRLTVL.

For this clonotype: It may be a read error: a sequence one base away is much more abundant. DNA of the CDR3: TGCAGCGTCCCCGTGAGGGGTAGCTCCTACAATGAGCAGTACTTC. Translated: CSVPVRGSSYNEQYF. This rearrangement joins TRBV29-1 to TRBJ2-7; D is tentatively TRBD1 or TRBD2 (5 bases each). Germline lookup yields CDR1 SQVTM and CDR2 ANQGSEA. The length of the CDR3 is 15 residues. Trimming shortened V by 6 bases and J by 7 bases, and 25 bases separated the two germline ends.

The CDR3 sequence: CASSQDGKGHEQYF. DNA for the CDR3: TGCGCCAGCAGCCAAGACGGGAAGGGCCACGAGCAGTACTTC. This chain uses TRBV4-3 with TRBJ2-5; tentatively, D is TRBD2 (5 bases). Matching the DNA end better, TRBJ2-7 makes the J call doubtful. The CDR3 extends over 14 amino acids. Germline CDR1 is LGHNA and CDR2 is YSLEER.

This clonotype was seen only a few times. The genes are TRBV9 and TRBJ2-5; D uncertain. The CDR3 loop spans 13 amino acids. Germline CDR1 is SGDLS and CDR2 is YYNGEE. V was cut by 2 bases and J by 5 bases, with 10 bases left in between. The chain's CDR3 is CASSVSGWETQYF. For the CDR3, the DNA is TGTGCCAGCAGCGTGTCCGGTTGGGAGACCCAGTACTTC.

The CDR3 sequence: CASSSDRGEDTQYF. As DNA, the CDR3 is TGCGCCAGCAGCTCCGACAGGGGGGAGGATACGCAGTATTTT. The chain joins TRBV5-1 to TRBJ2-3; TRBD1 matches at 9 bases. Germline loops: CDR1 SGHRS, CDR2 YFSETQ. The CDR3 is 14 amino acids. V shed 3 bases, J shed 6 bases, and the junction held 5 bases outside the gene matches.

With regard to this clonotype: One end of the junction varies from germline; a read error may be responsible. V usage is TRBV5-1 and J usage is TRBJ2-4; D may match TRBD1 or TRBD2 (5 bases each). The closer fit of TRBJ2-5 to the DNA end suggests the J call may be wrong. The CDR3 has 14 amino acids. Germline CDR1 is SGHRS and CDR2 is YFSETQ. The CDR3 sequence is CASSSGRDQQTQYF. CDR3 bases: TGCGCCAGCAGCTCTGGAAGGGACCAACAGACCCAGTACTTC.

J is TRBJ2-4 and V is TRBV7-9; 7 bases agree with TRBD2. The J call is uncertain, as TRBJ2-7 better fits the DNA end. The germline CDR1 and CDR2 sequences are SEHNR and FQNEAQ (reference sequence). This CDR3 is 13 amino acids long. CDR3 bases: TGTGCCAGCATGCCGGGCGGGAGCTACGAGCAGTACTTC. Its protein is CASMPGGSYEQYF.

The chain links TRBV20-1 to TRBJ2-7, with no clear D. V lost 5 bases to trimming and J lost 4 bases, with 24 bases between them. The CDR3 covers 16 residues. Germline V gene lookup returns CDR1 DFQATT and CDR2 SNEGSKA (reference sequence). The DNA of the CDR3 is TGCAGTGCTGGTCGGCCAGCCCCTCCGTTGAGTTACGAGCAGTACTTC. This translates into CSAGRPAPPLSYEQYF.